This is a list of T cell receptor beta chains from one sample in a study of cytomegalovirus exposure and HLA in healthy donors. Generated by immunoSEQ multiplex PCR, the TCRdb table keeps only in-frame clones and is missing some. The table shows 55,000 to 70,000 clones, with under 80% occurring only once. Sequencing input: PBMCs. These receptors were taken from a woman aged 25 to 39 in good health and CMV-seronegative. Both conserved end residues are trimmed from each CDR3. Each record gives: CDR3 protein, J gene, D gene, V gene. D genes are given only for firm matches.

CDR3: ASKVNRADQPQH
J: TRBJ1-5
D: NA
V: TRBV27

CDR3: ASSLGLAGGPGEQY
J: TRBJ2-7
D: TRBD2
V: TRBV5-6

CDR3: ASSSGQGTDTQY
J: TRBJ2-3
D: TRBD1
V: TRBV5-1

CDR3: ASSQDRLAGDSYNEQF
J: TRBJ2-1
D: TRBD2
V: TRBV4-1

CDR3: ASSQDRLAGVRGDTQY
J: TRBJ2-3
D: TRBD2
V: TRBV4-1

CDR3: ASSLSNYLSNEQF
J: TRBJ2-1
D: NA
V: TRBV27

CDR3: AISESPQGATIKVY
J: TRBJ2-7
D: TRBD1
V: TRBV10-3

CDR3: ASSLSGGNNSPLH
J: TRBJ1-6
D: TRBD1
V: TRBV7-2

CDR3: ASRVGGGQETQY
J: TRBJ2-5
D: NA
V: TRBV21-1

CDR3: ASRTGIRYEQY
J: TRBJ2-7
D: TRBD1
V: TRBV2

CDR3: ASSSLSPGNTIY
J: TRBJ1-3
D: NA
V: TRBV6-5

CDR3: ASSTPSRAGGRRDEQF
J: TRBJ2-1
D: TRBD2
V: TRBV19

CDR3: ASATDNYGYT
J: TRBJ1-2
D: NA
V: TRBV19

CDR3: ASSQGATAGGLDEQF
J: TRBJ2-1
D: TRBD2
V: TRBV4-3

CDR3: ASEGASGELF
J: TRBJ2-2
D: TRBD1
V: TRBV11-3

CDR3: AITGGNSPLH
J: TRBJ1-6
D: NA
V: TRBV10-3

CDR3: AANGLAYEQY
J: TRBJ2-7
D: NA
V: TRBV30

CDR3: ASSFPDRQETQY
J: TRBJ2-5
D: NA
V: TRBV5-1

CDR3: ASSKRRGGGGETQY
J: TRBJ2-5
D: NA
V: TRBV19

CDR3: ASSEAMGAEETQY
J: TRBJ2-5
D: NA
V: TRBV6-1

CDR3: ASSSIAGSGETQY
J: TRBJ2-5
D: TRBD2
V: TRBV11-2

CDR3: ASSFGRINEKLF
J: TRBJ1-4
D: NA
V: TRBV28

CDR3: ASSLPGLDYNEQF
J: TRBJ2-1
D: TRBD2
V: TRBV7-3

CDR3: ASSLKRENTEAF
J: TRBJ1-1
D: NA
V: TRBV5-1

CDR3: ASSFRTGIYEQY
J: TRBJ2-7
D: TRBD1
V: TRBV28

CDR3: ASSSSGGEHQPQH
J: TRBJ1-5
D: NA
V: TRBV11-2

CDR3: ASSPWDRARTNTGELF
J: TRBJ2-2
D: TRBD1
V: TRBV27

CDR3: ASSLDRMDSYNEQF
J: TRBJ2-1
D: NA
V: TRBV11-2

CDR3: ASSEAPQSNQPQH
J: TRBJ1-5
D: NA
V: TRBV2

CDR3: ASSPGQGVSYEQY
J: TRBJ2-7
D: TRBD1
V: TRBV9

CDR3: ASSIGTGGLYGYT
J: TRBJ1-2
D: TRBD1
V: TRBV19

CDR3: AWSGGNGQY
J: TRBJ2-3
D: NA
V: TRBV30